What follows describes a single T cell receptor (beta chain). What it binds is not known. The data were taken from a study of early T cells in non-severe SARS-CoV-2 infection. Study results and caveats: The VDJdb matching leaned toward anti-spike CD8 responses and overlooked private and CD4 specificities.

V shed 7 bases and J 4 bases; nucleotides not matched to a gene: 4. This CDR3 comprises 13 residues. Per the germline V gene, CDR1 is SQVTM and CDR2 is ANQGSEA. Molecules of cDNA were individually given unique molecular identifiers that were attached to them. TCRdb re-called the 5' RACE reads through MiXCR, storing one row per CDR3 protein. The sample carries around 84,000 distinct CDR3 sequences, roughly an eighth recorded once. The specimen was whole blood. This TCR derives from an adult who was a healthcare worker with PCR-confirmed SARS-CoV-2 infection or an uninfected control (not recorded which). The chain combines TRBV29-1 with TRBJ2-3, with 11 bases lining up with TRBD1. The CDR3: CSAWTGGADTQYF. CDR3 coding DNA: TGCAGCGCCTGGACAGGGGGCGCAGATACGCAGTATTTT.